The clone carrying this TCR beta chain was seen only a few times. Its antigen remains unidentified. This sample stems from a study of T cell repertoires in cytomegalovirus infection. The CDR3 totals 17 residues. Deletions cut 5 bases from V and 4 bases from J, with 21 bases between. In TCRdb, the reads were re-called with MiXCR into one record per CDR3 protein. The table shows roughly 150,000 distinct CDR3 sequences, with about 20% occurring only once. The chain carries TRBV12-3 or TRBV12-4 and TRBJ2-1; D is possibly TRBD2 (5 bases). The TCR sequence derives from a human donor in good health (CMV status not recorded). Some clones in this sample may be carry-over from other donors' samples. The sequencing used CD8+ T cells from cultured PBMCs, collected from culture after CMV antigen stimulation. The CDR3 DNA sequence: TGTGCCAGCAGTGCCCTGGTTGGCGGTGGACTTTACAATGAGCAGTTCTTC. Translation gives CASSALVGGGLYNEQFF.